The present TCR beta chain was sequenced within a study of immune characterization of retroperitoneal liposarcoma. V was pared by 6 bases and J by 5 bases, with 4 bases of the junction left unmatched. This CDR3 is 14 amino acids long. TCRdb re-derived calls from the PCR reads in MiXCR, one entry per CDR3 protein. The table shows around 20,000 distinct CDR3 sequences, with 37% occurring only once. This sequence was found in a male donor with retroperitoneal liposarcoma. The chain recombines TRBV12-3 or TRBV12-4 with TRBJ1-4; 9 positions agree with TRBD1. The sequencing sample was made of blood. The CDR3: CASSQGQGNEKLFF. DNA for the CDR3: TGTGCCAGCAGCCAAGGACAGGGGAATGAAAAACTGTTTTTT.